Listed below are T cell receptor beta chains from one sample, sequenced in a study of cytomegalovirus exposure and HLA in healthy donors. Clones were sequenced by immunoSEQ multiplex PCR, and TCRdb holds only the in-frame ones, with some missing. The repertoire holds 70,000 to 90,000 clones, with 75% as singletons. The sample consisted of PBMCs. Receptors were obtained from a man between 40 and 49 years old in good health and CMV-seronegative. The CDR3 runs from the conserved cysteine through the conserved F or W. A D gene is named only where the DNA matches it firmly. Clone size is stated in some rows and not others, as once, few, many or a class when expanded.

v_gene	j_gene	d_gene	abundance	CDR3aa	CDR3nt
TRBV9	TRBJ2-7	.	.	CASSETQGNEQYF	TGTGCCAGCAGCGAAACTCAGGGGAACGAGCAGTACTTC
TRBV5-1	TRBJ2-2	.	.	CASSLPVGRRNTGELFF	TGCGCCAGCAGCCTGCCGGTGGGGCGGAGGAACACCGGGGAGCTGTTTTTT
TRBV6-1	TRBJ2-1	TRBD1	.	CASSEKVGQGNEQFF	TGTGCCAGCAGTGAAAAGGTGGGACAGGGCAATGAGCAGTTCTTC
TRBV2	TRBJ1-3	.	few	CASSEGQVPGNTIYF	TGTGCCAGCAGCGAAGGGCAGGTACCGGGAAACACCATATATTTT
TRBV10-2	TRBJ1-5	.	.	CATGSGNQPQHF	TGCGCCACCGGTTCAGGAAATCAGCCCCAGCATTTT
TRBV6-5	TRBJ1-1	.	.	CARRVATEAFF	TGTGCCAGGAGGGTGGCCACTGAAGCTTTCTTT
TRBV7-8	TRBJ1-3	TRBD1	once	CASSLAGTGSSGNTIYF	TGTGCCAGCAGCCTAGCCGGGACAGGGTCCTCTGGAAACACCATATATTTT
TRBV10-3	TRBJ1-1	.	few	CAISQLTSRGTEAFF	TGTGCCATCAGCCAATTGACATCTAGGGGCACTGAAGCTTTCTTT
TRBV5-1	TRBJ2-1	.	.	CASRVSGYSSYNEQFF	TGCGCCAGCCGGGTTAGTGGGTATTCTTCCTACAATGAGCAGTTCTTC
TRBV7-2	TRBJ1-6	TRBD1	.	CASSEQGYNSPLHF	TGTGCCAGCAGCGAACAGGGGTATAATTCACCCCTCCACTTT
TRBV7-3	TRBJ1-6	.	.	CASSLSSYNSPLHF	TGTGCCAGCAGCCTCAGCTCCTATAATTCACCCCTCCACTTT
TRBV28	TRBJ2-1	.	.	CASSLPGNEQFF	TGTGCCAGCAGTCTACCGGGCAATGAGCAGTTCTTC
TRBV7-9	TRBJ2-5	TRBD1	.	CASSQKTGGVATQYF	TGTGCCAGCAGTCAAAAGACAGGGGGGGTGGCGACCCAGTACTTC
TRBV9	TRBJ1-2	.	.	CASSVWAQWGQLPTNYGYTF	TGTGCCAGCAGCGTATGGGCCCAGTGGGGGCAACTACCCACTAACTATGGCTACACCTTC
TRBV11-2	TRBJ1-2	.	.	CASSFEATPYGYTF	TGTGCCAGCAGCTTCGAGGCAACCCCTTATGGCTACACCTTC
TRBV2	TRBJ2-2	TRBD2	.	CASRLLGGLGGELFF	TGTGCCAGCAGGCTTTTGGGAGGGCTAGGCGGGGAGCTGTTTTTT
TRBV19	TRBJ1-4	.	.	CASSILTGNEKLFF	TGTGCCAGTAGTATTTTGACGGGGAATGAAAAACTGTTTTTT
TRBV7-6	TRBJ2-2	.	.	CASSFTTGELFF	TGTGCCAGCAGTTTCACTACCGGGGAGCTGTTTTTT
TRBV30	TRBJ2-5	.	.	CAWSRGRGETQYF	TGTGCCTGGAGCAGGGGACGAGGGGAGACCCAGTACTTC
TRBV5-6	TRBJ1-4	.	.	CASSFRGLGEKLFF	TGTGCCAGCAGCTTTCGCGGGTTGGGGGAAAAACTGTTTTTT
TRBV6-5	TRBJ2-7	.	.	CASSYSRNFHEQYF	TGTGCCAGCAGTTACTCGCGCAATTTCCACGAGCAGTACTTC
TRBV6-1	TRBJ2-7	.	once	CASTPLGTAYEQYF	TGTGCCAGCACTCCCCTTGGCACAGCCTACGAGCAGTACTTC
TRBV4-1	TRBJ2-7	.	.	CASSHRHDRFYEQYF	TGCGCCAGCAGCCATAGACATGACAGGTTCTACGAGCAGTACTTC
TRBV27	TRBJ1-6	.	.	CASSLTGSNSPLHF	TGTGCCAGCAGTTTGACAGGCTCTAATTCACCCCTCCACTTT
TRBV6-1	TRBJ1-2	TRBD1	.	CASSVNRGLGYTF	TGTGCCAGCAGTGTTAACAGGGGGCTCGGCTACACCTTC
TRBV30	TRBJ2-7	.	.	CAWSVWGAYEQYF	TGTGCCTGGAGTGTTTGGGGGGCCTACGAGCAGTACTTC
TRBV28	TRBJ2-7	TRBD2	.	CASSLPPAGIDEQYF	TGTGCCAGCAGTTTACCTCCAGCGGGAATCGACGAGCAGTACTTC
TRBV23-1	TRBJ1-2	TRBD1	.	CASSPYTGVYGYTF	TGCGCCAGCAGTCCTTATACAGGGGTTTATGGCTACACCTTC
TRBV18	TRBJ1-1	.	.	CASSPGGVHSNTEAFF	TGTGCCAGCTCACCTGGAGGGGTTCACAGCAACACTGAAGCTTTCTTT
TRBV28	TRBJ1-1	TRBD1	.	CASTGQGGTEAFF	TGTGCCAGCACGGGACAGGGTGGTACTGAAGCTTTCTTT
TRBV5-1	TRBJ2-1	.	.	CASSLSGGTNEQFF	TGCGCCAGCAGCTTGAGTGGCGGAACCAATGAGCAGTTCTTC
TRBV5-6	TRBJ2-3	TRBD1	few	CASSDRGRTGTDTQYF	TGTGCCAGCAGCGACAGGGGGCGGACGGGGACAGATACGCAGTATTTT
TRBV30	TRBJ2-1	TRBD2	.	CAWSVFMASGRHNEQFF	TGTGCCTGGAGTGTTTTTATGGCTAGCGGGAGGCACAATGAGCAGTTCTTC
TRBV5-1	TRBJ1-5	TRBD1	.	CASSLARQGDDQPQHF	TGCGCCAGCAGCTTGGCTAGGCAGGGGGATGATCAGCCCCAGCATTTT
TRBV10-3	TRBJ1-6	.	.	CATGEPENSPLHF	TGTGCCACAGGGGAGCCGGAAAATTCACCCCTCCACTTT
TRBV23-1	TRBJ1-1	.	.	CASIRGGTNTEAFF	TGCGCCAGCATCCGAGGGGGTACGAACACTGAAGCTTTCTTT
TRBV6-5	TRBJ2-3	TRBD2	.	CASSYIAGGITDTQYF	TGTGCCAGCAGTTATATAGCGGGAGGGATCACAGATACGCAGTATTTT
TRBV5-4	TRBJ2-5	TRBD1	once	CASSGTDQETQYF	TGTGCCAGCAGCGGGACAGACCAAGAGACCCAGTACTTC
TRBV5-4	TRBJ2-7	TRBD1	.	CASSQGPGQPTSWYF	TGTGCCAGCAGCCAGGGACCGGGACAGCCGACCTCATGGTACTTC
TRBV5-1	TRBJ1-2	.	few	CASSLGSGANYGYTF	TGCGCCAGCAGCTTGGGATCAGGGGCTAACTATGGCTACACCTTC
TRBV5-5	TRBJ2-3	.	few	CASSLGQSTDTQYF	TGTGCCAGCAGCTTGGGTCAGAGCACAGATACGCAGTATTTT
TRBV2	TRBJ1-2	.	.	CASSEFQVYGYTF	TGTGCCAGCAGTGAGTTCCAGGTCTATGGCTACACCTTC
TRBV29-1	TRBJ2-5	.	.	CSVEYGIGETQYF	TGCAGCGTTGAATACGGGATTGGGGAGACCCAGTACTTC